The entry below describes one T cell receptor beta chain. What it binds is not known. Primers included in the PCR were 60 Vbeta and 13 Jbeta primers. Using immunoSEQ multiplex PCR, the repertoire was profiled, and TCRdb retains in-frame clones only, with some absent. The top ten clones hold roughly 1.3% of a sample with roughly 45,000 clones, about 80% of them seen once. The sample comes from a study of cytomegalovirus exposure and HLA in healthy donors. Study-wide findings and caveats: Presence/absence analyses took donor sequencing depth as roughly uniform. Productive status was seen about 87% or about 30% of the time for most TCR beta V segments in an earlier analysis.

Germline V CDR1 and CDR2: MDHEN, SYDVKM. The CDR3 runs 18 residues. The sequencing input was PBMCs. The chain recombines TRBV28 with TRBJ2-5; 8 nucleotides line up with TRBD2. The J call may be incorrect, as the DNA end agrees better with TRBJ2-7. The sequence was obtained from a man aged 30 to 45 in good health and CMV-seronegative. CDR3 nucleotide sequence: TGTGCCAGCAGTCAACCGGGACTAGTCGTCGGAGGCTCCTACGAGCAGTACTTC. It translates to CASSQPGLVVGGSYEQYF.